Each of the 20 T cell receptor beta chains below was sequenced from the same sample in a study of T cell responses to AZD1222 COVID-19 vaccine. TCRdb's copy holds only in-frame clones and misses some; the assay was immunoSEQ multiplex PCR. The table lists roughly 60,000 clones, around nine tenths of them singletons. The source was peripheral blood, collected on day 0 of AZD1222 vaccination. Receptors were obtained from an adult in good health.

This clone has a single count. Written as DNA, the CDR3 is TGCAGTGCTAACCTAAAGCAGGCGCAGTTCTTC. Translation gives CSANLKQAQFF. The chain couples TRBV20-1 to TRBJ2-1; D is uncertain. This CDR3 is 11 amino acids long. With 4 bases removed from V and 12 bases from J, the gap between germline ends came to 13 bases. Looked up from germline, CDR1 is DFQATT and CDR2 is SNEGSKA (reference sequence).

This clone was detected a few times. The genes are TRBV4-2 and TRBJ2-4; D unresolved. Trimming stripped 9 bases from V and 2 bases from J, with 8 bases between. The CDR3 contains 12 residues. Germline V gives CDR1 LGHNA, CDR2 YNFKEQ. The CDR3 bases are TGTGCCAGTTCCGGAACCAAAAACATTCAGTACTTC. Translation gives CASSGTKNIQYF.

This sequence joins TRBV2 and TRBJ1-4; D gene ambiguous. V was shortened by 6 bases and J by 0 bases, with 8 bases between the two germline ends. CDR1 SNHLY and CDR2 FYNNEI come from the germline V gene. The CDR3 runs 14 residues. The CDR3 bases are TGTGCCAGCAGCAAGAGTGCAACTAATGAAAAACTGTTTTTT. This sequence encodes CASSKSATNEKLFF.

For the CDR3, the DNA is TGTGCCAGCAGTTACGCAGGGGGGGTCTTTAACTATGGCTACACCTTC. It specifies CASSYAGGVFNYGYTF. The chain recombines TRBV6-5 with TRBJ1-2; 7 bases align to TRBD1. Losses at the gene ends were 2 bases for V and 1 base for J; bases not matched to a gene: 7. The CDR3 runs to 16 residues. CDR1 is MNHEY, CDR2 SVGAGI, per germline.

The chain carries TRBV2 and TRBJ2-7, with D perhaps given as TRBD1 or TRBD2 (5 bases each). The CDR3 contains 13 residues. The germline V gene has CDR1 SNHLY and CDR2 FYNNEI. Deletions cut 5 bases from V and 3 bases from J, with 11 bases between. CDR3 in DNA: TGTGCCAGCAGTCGGGACCGAGTCTACGAGCAGTACTTC. Protein product: CASSRDRVYEQYF.

The V call is TRBV3-1 (or the pseudogene TRBV3-2), the J call TRBJ2-7, with D hard to call. This CDR3 has 11 amino acids. Trimming stripped 1 base from V and 5 bases from J, with 3 bases between. The V gene's germline CDR1 is LGHDT and CDR2 YNNKEL (reference sequence). CDR3 sequence: CASSQGDEQYF. For the CDR3, the DNA is TGTGCCAGCAGCCAAGGGGACGAGCAGTACTTC.

The chain couples TRBV3-1 (or the pseudogene TRBV3-2) to TRBJ1-1; 7 nucleotides line up with TRBD1. CDR3 size: 15 residues. With V trimmed by 5 bases and J by 7 bases, 13 bases remained unmatched. Germline CDR1 reads LGHDT; CDR2 reads YNNKEL (reference sequence). The CDR3 loop is CASSSAGGGGFEAFF. The DNA of the CDR3 is TGTGCCAGCAGCTCCGCCGGTGGAGGGGGCTTTGAAGCTTTCTTT.

V usage is TRBV5-6 and J usage is TRBJ1-4; perhaps TRBD1 as D (5 bases). The CDR3 runs to 14 residues. Germline V CDR1 and CDR2: SGHDT, YYEEEE. V lost 5 bases to trimming and J lost 2 bases, with 10 bases between them. The CDR3 loop reads CASRLWGTNEKLFF. The CDR3 coding sequence is TGTGCCAGCAGATTATGGGGGACTAATGAAAAACTGTTTTTT.

This clone was observed a few times. This chain joins TRBV7-9 and TRBJ1-1; perhaps TRBD1 as D (5 bases). This CDR3 has 14 amino acids. V was cut by 2 bases and J by 3 bases, with 10 bases left in between. The germline V gene encodes CDR1 SEHNR and CDR2 FQNEAQ (reference sequence). In nucleotides, the CDR3 is TGTGCCAGCAGCTTATTTCAGGGAGACACTGAAGCTTTCTTT. This gives the protein CASSLFQGDTEAFF.

The chain combines TRBV7-2 with TRBJ1-3, with no clear D. This CDR3 has 12 residues. Trimming stripped 5 bases from V and 2 bases from J, with 4 bases between. The germline V gene encodes CDR1 SGHTA and CDR2 FQGNSA. The CDR3 DNA reads TGTGCCAGCAGCCTTCCTGGAAACACCATATATTTT. Its protein is CASSLPGNTIYF.

V is TRBV2 and J is TRBJ1-1; D remains ambiguous. Trimming stripped 5 bases from V and 0 bases from J, with 7 bases between. Germline CDR1 and CDR2: SNHLY and FYNNEI. The CDR3 contains 13 residues. DNA of the CDR3: TGTGCCAGCAGTACCCTATTGAACACTGAAGCTTTCTTT. Protein sequence: CASSTLLNTEAFF.

For the CDR3, the DNA is TGCGCCAGCAGCGCCGGGACTAGCGAGGCAGATACGCAGTATTTT. Residues: CASSAGTSEADTQYF. The J gene is TRBJ2-3, the V gene TRBV5-1, with 10 bases identical to TRBD2. V was pared by 4 bases and J by 4 bases, with 6 bases of the junction left unmatched. CDR1 and CDR2 from the germline V gene are SGHRS and YFSETQ. The CDR3 is 15 residues long.

V gene TRBV7-9 combines with J gene TRBJ1-2, with D unclear. The CDR3 consists of 13 residues. Per germline, CDR1 SEHNR and CDR2 FQNEAQ (reference sequence). Trimming left V 5 bases short and J 7 bases short, with 14 bases between. The CDR3 DNA is TGTGCCAGCAGCCCAACCCCCTTTCCTGGCTACACCTTC. Residues: CASSPTPFPGYTF. Full variable domain (missing parts from reference TRBV7-9 and TRBJ1-2): DTGVSQNPRHKITKRGQNVTFRCDPISEHNRLYWYRQTLGQGPEFLTYFQNEAQLEKSRLLSDRFSAERPKGSFSTLEIQRTEQGDSAMYLCASSPTPFPGYTFGSGTRLTVV.

The chain has TRBV18 and TRBJ1-1, with a weak D call TRBD1 (5 bases). V was clipped by 3 bases and J by 0 bases, with 8 bases between them. In germline, CDR1 is KGHSH, CDR2 LQKENI. This CDR3 region has 14 residues. The CDR3 nucleotides are TGTGCCAGCTCACCCGGACAAGTGAACACTGAAGCTTTCTTT. Its protein is CASSPGQVNTEAFF.

V usage is TRBV5-6 and J usage is TRBJ2-1, with D possibly TRBD1 on 6 matching bases. Germline V gene data show CDR1 as SGHDT and CDR2 as YYEEEE. The length of the CDR3 is 15 residues. V was shortened by 3 bases and J by 2 bases, with 12 bases between the two germline ends. The DNA of the CDR3 is TGTGCCAGCAGCTACGACCAGGGGACCTACAATGAGCAGTTCTTC. Translating it yields CASSYDQGTYNEQFF. The full variable domain, rest sourced from reference TRBV5-6 and TRBJ2-1, is DAGVTQSPTHLIKTRGQQVTLRCSPKSGHDTVSWYQQALGQGPQFIFQYYEEEERQRGNFPDRFSGHQFPNYSSELNVNALLLGDSALYLCASSYDQGTYNEQFFGPGTRLTVL.

This chain joins TRBV5-1 and TRBJ2-2; 14 bases map to TRBD2. This CDR3 has 20 residues. From germline, CDR1 is SGHRS and CDR2 YFSETQ. V trimming: 3 bases; J trimming: 5 bases; junction bases outside the gene matches: 15. The CDR3 DNA reads as TGCGCCAGCAGCTCCCACGTTACGACTAGCGGGGGGGCCAGAACCGGGGAGCTGTTTTTT. This encodes CASSSHVTTSGGARTGELFF.

This clone was counted once. The V and J genes are TRBV6-1 and TRBJ1-3; D may be TRBD1 (5 bases). Germline loops: CDR1 MNHNS, CDR2 SASEGT. Trimming stripped 1 base from V and 3 bases from J, with 10 bases between. The CDR3 has 15 residues. The CDR3 region has the DNA TGTGCCAGCAGTGAAGATGGGGCGGGTGGAAACACCATATATTTT. Protein: CASSEDGAGGNTIYF.

The chain recombines TRBV29-1 with TRBJ2-6, with 7 nucleotides matching TRBD1. The V gene's germline CDR1 is SQVTM and CDR2 ANQGSEA. The CDR3 runs 14 residues. V shed 6 bases and J 2 bases; nucleotides not matched to a gene: 4. In DNA, the CDR3 is TGCAGCGTAGCGCAGGGGGCTGGGGCCAACGTCCTGACTTTC. It is translated as CSVAQGAGANVLTF. The full variable domain, with the rest looked up from reference TRBV29-1 and TRBJ2-6, is SAVISQKPSRDICQRGTSLTIQCQVDSQVTMMFWYRQQPGQSLTLIATANQGSEATYESGFVIDKFPISRPNLTFSTLTVSNMSPEDSSIYLCSVAQGAGANVLTFGAGSRLTVL.

The chain carries TRBV6-5 and TRBJ1-4; 9 nucleotides agree with TRBD1. The CDR3 has 15 amino acids. With V trimmed by 6 bases and J by 7 bases, 9 bases remained unmatched. Germline lookup yields CDR1 MNHEY and CDR2 SVGAGI. In DNA form, the CDR3 reads TGTGCCAGCAGATCCGGGACAGGGTCGGCTGAAAAACTGTTTTTT. This sequence encodes CASRSGTGSAEKLFF.

This clone was counted a single time. This chain joins TRBV9 and TRBJ1-3; TRBD1 is a possible D gene (6 bases). Trimming took off 4 bases at V and 2 bases at J, with 16 bases between the two ends. The CDR3 is 16 residues long. Germline CDR1 and CDR2: SGDLS and YYNGEE. CDR3 region: CASSSRGISTGNTIYF. In DNA, the CDR3 is TGTGCCAGCAGCAGTAGGGGGATAAGCACTGGAAACACCATATATTTT.